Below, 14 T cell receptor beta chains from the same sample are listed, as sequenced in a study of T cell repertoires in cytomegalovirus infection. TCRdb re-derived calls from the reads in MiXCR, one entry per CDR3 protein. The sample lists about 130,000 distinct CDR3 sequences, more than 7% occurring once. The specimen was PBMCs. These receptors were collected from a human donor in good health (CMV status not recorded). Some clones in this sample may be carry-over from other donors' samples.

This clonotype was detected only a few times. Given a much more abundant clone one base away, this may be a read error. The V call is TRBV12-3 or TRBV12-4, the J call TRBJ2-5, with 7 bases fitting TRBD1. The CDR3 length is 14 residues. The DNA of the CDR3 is TGTGCCAGCAGTGCGGACAGGAATCAAGACACCCAGTACTTC. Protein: CASSADRNQDTQYF.

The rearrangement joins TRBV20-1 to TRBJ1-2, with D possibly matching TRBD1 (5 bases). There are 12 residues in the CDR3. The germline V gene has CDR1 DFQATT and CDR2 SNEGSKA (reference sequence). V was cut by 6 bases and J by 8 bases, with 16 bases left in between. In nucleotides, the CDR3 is TGCAGTGCCGAGCAGGGTTCTTTAGGCTACACCTTC. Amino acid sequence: CSAEQGSLGYTF.

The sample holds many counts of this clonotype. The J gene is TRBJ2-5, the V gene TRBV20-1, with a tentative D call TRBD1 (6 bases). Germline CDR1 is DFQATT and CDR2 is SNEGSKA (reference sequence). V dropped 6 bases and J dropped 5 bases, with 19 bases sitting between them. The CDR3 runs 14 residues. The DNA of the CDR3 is TGCAGTGCCCACCCCAGGGGCCGTGTGGAGACCCAGTACTTC. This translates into CSAHPRGRVETQYF.

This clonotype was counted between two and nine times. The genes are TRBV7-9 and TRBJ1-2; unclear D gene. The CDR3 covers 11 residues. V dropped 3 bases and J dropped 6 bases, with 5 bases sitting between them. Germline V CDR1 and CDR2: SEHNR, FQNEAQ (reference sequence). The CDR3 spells CASSFGDGYTF. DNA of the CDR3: TGTGCCAGCAGCTTCGGGGATGGCTACACCTTC.

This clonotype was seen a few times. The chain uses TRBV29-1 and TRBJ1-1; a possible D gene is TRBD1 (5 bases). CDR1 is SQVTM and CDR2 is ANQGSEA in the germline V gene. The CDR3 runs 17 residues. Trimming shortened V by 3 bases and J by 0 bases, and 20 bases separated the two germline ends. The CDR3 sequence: CSVENRPPGTMNTEAFF. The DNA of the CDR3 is TGCAGCGTTGAGAATCGGCCCCCAGGGACCATGAACACTGAAGCTTTCTTT.

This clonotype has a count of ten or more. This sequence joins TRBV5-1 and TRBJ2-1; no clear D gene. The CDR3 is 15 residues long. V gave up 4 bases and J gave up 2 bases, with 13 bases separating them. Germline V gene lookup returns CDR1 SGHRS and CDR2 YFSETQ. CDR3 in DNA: TGCGCCAGCAGCCCCGCGGTAGAACCCTACAATGAGCAGTTCTTC. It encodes CASSPAVEPYNEQFF.

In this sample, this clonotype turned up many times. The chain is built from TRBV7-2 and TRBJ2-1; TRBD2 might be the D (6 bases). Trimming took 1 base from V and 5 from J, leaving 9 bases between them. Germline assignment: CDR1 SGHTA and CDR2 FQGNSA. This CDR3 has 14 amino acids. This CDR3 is CASSLDGTHNEQFF. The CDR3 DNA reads TGTGCCAGCAGCTTAGACGGGACTCACAATGAGCAGTTCTTC.

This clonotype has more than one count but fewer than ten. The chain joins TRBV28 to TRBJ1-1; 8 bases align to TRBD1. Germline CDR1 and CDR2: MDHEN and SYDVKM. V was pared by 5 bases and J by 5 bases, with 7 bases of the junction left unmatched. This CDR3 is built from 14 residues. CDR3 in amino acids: CASSQQGALTEAFF. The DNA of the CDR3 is TGTGCCAGCAGTCAGCAGGGGGCGCTTACTGAAGCTTTCTTT.

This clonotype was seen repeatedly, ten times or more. CDR3 sequence (DNA): TGTGCCAGCAGCCCGCCGTCCTCAGGTTTGGGTTCACCCCTCCACTTT. Its translation: CASSPPSSGLGSPLHF. The genes are TRBV7-9 and TRBJ1-6; D gene ambiguous. From germline, CDR1 is SEHNR and CDR2 FQNEAQ (reference sequence). Between the trimmed V and J ends, which lost 5 bases and 9 bases, there was a span of 20 bases. The CDR3 runs 16 residues.

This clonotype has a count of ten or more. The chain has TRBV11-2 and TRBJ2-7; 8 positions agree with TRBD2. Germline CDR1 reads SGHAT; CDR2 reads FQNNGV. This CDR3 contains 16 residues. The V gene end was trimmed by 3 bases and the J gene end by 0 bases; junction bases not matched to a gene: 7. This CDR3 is CASSLTQTSDSYEQYF. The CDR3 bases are TGTGCCAGCAGCTTGACACAGACTAGCGACTCCTACGAGCAGTACTTC.

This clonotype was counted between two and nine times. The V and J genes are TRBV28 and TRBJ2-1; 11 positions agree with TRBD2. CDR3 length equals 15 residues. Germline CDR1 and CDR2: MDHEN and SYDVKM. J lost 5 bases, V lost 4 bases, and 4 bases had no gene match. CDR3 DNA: TGTGCCAGCAGTTCGACTAGCGGGACCGACAATGAGCAGTTCTTC. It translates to CASSSTSGTDNEQFF.

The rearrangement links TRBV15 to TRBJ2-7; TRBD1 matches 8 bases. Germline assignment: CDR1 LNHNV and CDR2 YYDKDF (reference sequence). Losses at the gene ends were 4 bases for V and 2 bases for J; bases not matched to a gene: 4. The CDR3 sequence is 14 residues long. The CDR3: CATSIQGGTYEQYF. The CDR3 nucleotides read TGTGCCACCAGCATACAGGGGGGAACCTACGAGCAGTACTTC.

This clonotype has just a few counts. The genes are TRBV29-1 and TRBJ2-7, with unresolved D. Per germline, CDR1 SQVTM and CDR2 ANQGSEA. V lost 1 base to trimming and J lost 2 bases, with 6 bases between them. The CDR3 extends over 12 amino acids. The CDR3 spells CSVEVPPYEQYF. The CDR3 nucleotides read TGCAGCGTTGAAGTACCCCCCTACGAGCAGTACTTC.

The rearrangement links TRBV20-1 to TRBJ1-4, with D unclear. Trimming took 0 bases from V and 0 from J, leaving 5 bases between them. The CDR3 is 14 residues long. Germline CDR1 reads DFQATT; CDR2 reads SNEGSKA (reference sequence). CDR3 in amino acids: CSARERATNEKLFF. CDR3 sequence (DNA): TGCAGTGCTAGAGAAAGGGCAACTAATGAAAAACTGTTTTTT.